This entry concerns a single TCR beta chain. What it recognizes is unknown. This record belongs to a study of post-analysis software for immune sequencing data. Overall study results and limits: Compared with controls, patients had more of about 5 TRBV segments, including TRBV5-6, TRBV5-1 and TRBV20-1.

cDNA libraries of TCR beta carried unique molecular identifiers. TCRdb recomputed calls from the PCR reads with MiXCR, one row per CDR3 protein. The sample has about 680,000 distinct CDR3 sequences, approximately 59% seen once. Germline CDR1 is DFQATT and CDR2 is SNEGSKA (reference sequence). CDR3 size: 12 residues. V gave up 6 bases and J gave up 5 bases, with 12 bases separating them. Material for sequencing was blood. The rearrangement uses TRBV20-1 and TRBJ2-3; D gene unclear. The TCR comes from a girl aged 2 to 9 with multiple sclerosis. CDR3 loop: CSAALSGDTQYF. CDR3 nucleotides: TGCAGTGCAGCCCTGTCCGGAGATACGCAGTATTTT.